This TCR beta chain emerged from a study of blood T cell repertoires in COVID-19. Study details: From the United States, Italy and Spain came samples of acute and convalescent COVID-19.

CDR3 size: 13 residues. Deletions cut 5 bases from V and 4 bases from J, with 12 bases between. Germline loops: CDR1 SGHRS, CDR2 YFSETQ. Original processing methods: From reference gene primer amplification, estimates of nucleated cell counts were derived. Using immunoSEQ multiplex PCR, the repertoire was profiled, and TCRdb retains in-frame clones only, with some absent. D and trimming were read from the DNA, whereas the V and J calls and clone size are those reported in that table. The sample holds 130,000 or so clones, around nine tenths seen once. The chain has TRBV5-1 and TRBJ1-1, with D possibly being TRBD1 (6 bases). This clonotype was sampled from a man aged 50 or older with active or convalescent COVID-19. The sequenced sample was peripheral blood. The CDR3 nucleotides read TGCGCCAGCAGTGAACAGGGATCCACTGAAGCTTTCTTT. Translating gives CASSEQGSTEAFF.